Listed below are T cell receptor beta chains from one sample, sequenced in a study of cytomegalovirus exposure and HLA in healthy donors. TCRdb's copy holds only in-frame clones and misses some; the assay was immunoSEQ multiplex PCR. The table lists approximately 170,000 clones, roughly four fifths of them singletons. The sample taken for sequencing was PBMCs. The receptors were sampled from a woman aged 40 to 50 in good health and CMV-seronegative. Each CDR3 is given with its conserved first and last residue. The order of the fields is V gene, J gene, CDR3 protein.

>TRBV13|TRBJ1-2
CASRGGTGRPNYGYTF
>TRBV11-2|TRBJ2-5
CASSPGETQYF
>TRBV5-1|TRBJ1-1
CASTPGQGRAEAFF
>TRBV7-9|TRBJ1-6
CASSLQGYNSPLHF
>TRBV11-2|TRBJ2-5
CASSRGPGLDVETQYF
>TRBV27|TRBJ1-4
CASSDREAEKLFF
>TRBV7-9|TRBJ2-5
CASSLGTGEETQYF
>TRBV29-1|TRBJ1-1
CSVENGENTEAFF
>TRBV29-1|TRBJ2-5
CSVEGQAWTQYF
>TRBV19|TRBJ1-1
CASSIFGGGNTEAFF
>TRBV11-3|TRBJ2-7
CASSLGQYEQYF
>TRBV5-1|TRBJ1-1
CASSLGDSAGKEAFF
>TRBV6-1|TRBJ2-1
CASNNNHEQFF
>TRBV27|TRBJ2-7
CASSPSGGPSYEQYF
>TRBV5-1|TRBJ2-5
CASRSGQGAGETQYF
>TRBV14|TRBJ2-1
CASSQTLATNEQFF
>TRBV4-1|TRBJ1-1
CASSVGDRDTEAFF
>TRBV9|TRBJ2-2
CASSALAGGGTGELFF
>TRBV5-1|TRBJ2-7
CASSRPGGEQYF
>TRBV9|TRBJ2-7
CASSARVGTVNYEQYF
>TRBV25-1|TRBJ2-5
CASSESGTGKETQYF
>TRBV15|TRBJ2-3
CATSRDQAGADTQYF
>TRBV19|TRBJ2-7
CASSNPPSGAYEQYF
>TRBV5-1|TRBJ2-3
CASSSNGDTQYF
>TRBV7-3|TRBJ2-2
CASSAQGAGELFF
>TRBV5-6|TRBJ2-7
CASSLERREEQYF
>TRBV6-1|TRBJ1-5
CASSLEAPQSQPQHF
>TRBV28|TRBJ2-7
CASTSGGQGAPYEQYF
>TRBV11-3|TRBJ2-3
CASSLEGTGAGTDTQYF
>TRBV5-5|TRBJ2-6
CASSRDKSSGANVLTF
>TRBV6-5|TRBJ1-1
CASSLAASGTEAFF
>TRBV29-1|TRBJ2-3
CSVVPSGKNTDTQYF
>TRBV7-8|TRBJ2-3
CASSLPQTSPDTDTQYF
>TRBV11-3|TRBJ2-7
CASSLAFGTSVYEQYF
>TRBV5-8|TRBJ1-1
CASSLRRDRVSEAFF
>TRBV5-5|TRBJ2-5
CASSFGGGTGWQETQYF
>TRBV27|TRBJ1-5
CASSVSGVDQPQHF
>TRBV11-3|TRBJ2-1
CASSPASYPYNEQFF
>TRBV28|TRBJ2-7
CASTDRVTYEQYF
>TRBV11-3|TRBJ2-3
CASTRTASTDTQYF
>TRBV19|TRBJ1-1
CASRRQENTEAFF
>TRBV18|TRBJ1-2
CASSERAGGSPYGDGYTF
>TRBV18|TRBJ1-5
CASSPGQASQPQHF
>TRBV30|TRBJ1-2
CAWSPGTAYYGYTF
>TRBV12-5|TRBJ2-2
CASGLVPDREGELFF
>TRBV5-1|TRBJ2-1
CASSLRIASGAYNEQFF
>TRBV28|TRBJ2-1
CASSYLASDNEQFF
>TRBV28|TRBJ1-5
CASKDWYNQPQHF